The 3 T cell receptor beta chains in this list originate from one sample, sequenced in a study of technical replicates of blood from a few donors. The data were produced by immunoSEQ multiplex PCR, yet TCRdb's version contains in-frame clones alone and is incomplete. This sample has about 98,000 clones, with 90% to 97% found just once. What was sequenced was T cells isolated from PBMCs. These receptors all come from a human donor in good health.

This chain links TRBV27 with TRBJ2-7, with D uncertain. In germline, CDR1 is MNHEY, CDR2 SMNVEV (reference sequence). The CDR3 has 13 amino acids. V lost 1 base and J lost 6, with 10 bases in between. DNA for the CDR3: TGTGCCAGCAGTTTATTTTTAACAAGCGAGCAGTACTTC. Translating it yields CASSLFLTSEQYF.

In this sample, this clone turned up once. The genes are TRBV5-4 and TRBJ2-3, with 7 bases matching TRBD1. Germline V lookup: CDR1 SGHNT, CDR2 YYREEE (reference sequence). CDR3 length equals 15 residues. V lost 5 bases, J lost 4 bases, and 10 bases stayed unmatched. CDR3 in DNA: TGTGCCAGCAGTCACTGGACAGGTTTGCCAGATACGCAGTATTTT. Its translation is CASSHWTGLPDTQYF.

V usage is TRBV5-1 and J usage is TRBJ2-7; TRBD2 matches at 8 bases. V dropped 2 bases and J dropped 5; count of bases not matched to a gene: 9. This CDR3 spans 15 amino acids. CDR1 is SGHRS, CDR2 YFSETQ, per germline. The DNA for the CDR3 is TGCGCCAGCAGCTTTTTTACCGGACTAGCAAACGAGCAGTACTTC. Its protein is CASSFFTGLANEQYF.